Following are 5 T cell receptor beta chains from one sample sequenced in a study of cytomegalovirus exposure and HLA in healthy donors. The study ran its PCR with 60 Vbeta and 13 Jbeta primers. Sequencing was performed with immunoSEQ multiplex PCR; in TCRdb, only in-frame clones are kept and a portion is missing. The table lists about 130,000 clones, 80% to 85% of them singletons. The sample comprised PBMCs. These receptors were collected from a human donor in good health.

The chain employs TRBV6-5 and TRBJ2-7; D is possibly TRBD1 (6 bases). CDR1 MNHEY and CDR2 SVGAGI come from the germline V gene. Trimming stripped 3 bases from V and 5 bases from J, with 14 bases between. The CDR3 extends over 14 amino acids. For the CDR3, the DNA is TGTGCCAGCAGTTATCGGACAGATAACCACGAGCAGTACTTC. This encodes CASSYRTDNHEQYF.

The CDR3 here is CASSAVNYGYTF. DNA of the CDR3: TGTGCCAGCAGCGCCGTAAACTATGGCTACACCTTC. V gene TRBV9 combines with J gene TRBJ1-2; no reliable D call. Germline values: CDR1 SGDLS, CDR2 YYNGEE. The CDR3 has 12 amino acids. V lost 3 bases and J 2 bases, leaving 5 bases between the germline ends.

J is TRBJ1-2 and V is TRBV10-3, with D uncertain. Germline V gene data show CDR1 as ENHRY and CDR2 as SYGVKD. The CDR3 covers 11 residues. Trimming shortened V by 4 bases and J by 6 bases, and 6 bases separated the two germline ends. CDR3 DNA: TGTGCCATCAGTGGCGTTGATGGCTACACCTTC. Translating gives CAISGVDGYTF.

This clone was seen a handful of times. V is TRBV6-1 and J is TRBJ1-6; TRBD1 is a possible D gene (5 bases). Germline values: CDR1 MNHNS, CDR2 SASEGT. CDR3 length equals 15 residues. Trimming shortened V by 6 bases and J by 6 bases, and 15 bases separated the two germline ends. The CDR3 DNA follows: TGTGCCAGCAGGGTTGAGGGGCGGGGTAATTCACCCCTCCACTTT. This encodes CASRVEGRGNSPLHF.

The sample holds one count of this clone. CDR3 coding DNA: TGTGCCAGCAGTTTAGGGACAGGATCCTACAATGAGCAGTTCTTC. Translating it yields CASSLGTGSYNEQFF. The chain links TRBV27 to TRBJ2-1, with TRBD1 matching 8 bases. Germline V gene lookup returns CDR1 MNHEY and CDR2 SMNVEV (reference sequence). V gave up 2 bases and J gave up 1 base; unmatched junction bases: 1. CDR3 size: 15 residues.